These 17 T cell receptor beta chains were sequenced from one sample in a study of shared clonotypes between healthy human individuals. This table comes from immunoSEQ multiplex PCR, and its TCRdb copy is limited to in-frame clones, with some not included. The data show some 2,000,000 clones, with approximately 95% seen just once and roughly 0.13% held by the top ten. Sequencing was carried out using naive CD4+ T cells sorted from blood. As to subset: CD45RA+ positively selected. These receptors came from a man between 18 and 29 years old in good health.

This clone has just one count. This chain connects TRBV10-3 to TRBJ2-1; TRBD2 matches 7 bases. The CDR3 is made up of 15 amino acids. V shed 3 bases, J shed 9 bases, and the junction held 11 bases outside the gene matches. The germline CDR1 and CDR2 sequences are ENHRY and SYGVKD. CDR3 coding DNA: TGTGCCATCAGTGAAGGGCCCGGCCCGGGGGGTGAGCAGTTCTTC. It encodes CAISEGPGPGGEQFF.

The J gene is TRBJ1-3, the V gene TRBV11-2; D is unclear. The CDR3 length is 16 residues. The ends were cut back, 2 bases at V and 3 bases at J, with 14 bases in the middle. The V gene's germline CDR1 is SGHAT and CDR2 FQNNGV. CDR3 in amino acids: CASSLTSRTVGNTIYF. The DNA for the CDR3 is TGTGCCAGCAGCTTAACCTCCCGGACGGTTGGAAACACCATATATTTT.

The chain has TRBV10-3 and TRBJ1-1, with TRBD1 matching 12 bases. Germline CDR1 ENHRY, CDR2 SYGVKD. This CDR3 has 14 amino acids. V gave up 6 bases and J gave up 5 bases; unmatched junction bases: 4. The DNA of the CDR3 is TGTGCCATCAGGAGGGACAGGGGGCTGACTGAAGCTTTCTTT. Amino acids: CAIRRDRGLTEAFF.

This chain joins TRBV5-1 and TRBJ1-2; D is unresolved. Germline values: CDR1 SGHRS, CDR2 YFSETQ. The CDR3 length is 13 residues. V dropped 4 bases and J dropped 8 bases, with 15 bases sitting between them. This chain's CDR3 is CASSPTESGGYTF. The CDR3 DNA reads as TGCGCCAGCAGCCCAACAGAATCAGGCGGCTACACCTTC.

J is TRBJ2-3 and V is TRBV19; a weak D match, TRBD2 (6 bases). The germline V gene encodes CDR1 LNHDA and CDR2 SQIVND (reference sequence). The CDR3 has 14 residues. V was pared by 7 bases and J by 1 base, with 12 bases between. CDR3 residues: CASMERAGTDTQYF. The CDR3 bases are TGTGCCAGTATGGAGCGGGCGGGCACAGATACGCAGTATTTT.

CDR3 amino acids: CASSLQQGSREQYF. The CDR3 DNA sequence: TGTGCCAGCAGCTTGCAGCAGGGGTCGCGCGAGCAGTACTTC. V and J are TRBV5-5 and TRBJ2-7; D is perhaps TRBD1 (6 bases). V lost 1 base and J lost 6, with 14 bases in between. Per germline, CDR1 SGHKS and CDR2 YYEKEE (reference sequence). The CDR3 runs to 14 residues.

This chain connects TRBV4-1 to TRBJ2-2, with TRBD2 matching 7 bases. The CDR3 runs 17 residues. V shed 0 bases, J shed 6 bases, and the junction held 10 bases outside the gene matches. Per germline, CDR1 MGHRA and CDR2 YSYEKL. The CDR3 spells CASSQDRPGLRAGELFF. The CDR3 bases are TGCGCCAGCAGCCAAGATCGACCGGGACTAAGGGCCGGGGAGCTGTTTTTT.

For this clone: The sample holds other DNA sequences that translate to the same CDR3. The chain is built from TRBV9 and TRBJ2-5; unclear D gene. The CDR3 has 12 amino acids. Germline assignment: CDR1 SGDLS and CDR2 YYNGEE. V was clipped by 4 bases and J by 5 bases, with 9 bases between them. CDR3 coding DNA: TGTGCCAGCAGCAGAGTCGGGGAGACCCAGTACTTC. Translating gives CASSRVGETQYF.

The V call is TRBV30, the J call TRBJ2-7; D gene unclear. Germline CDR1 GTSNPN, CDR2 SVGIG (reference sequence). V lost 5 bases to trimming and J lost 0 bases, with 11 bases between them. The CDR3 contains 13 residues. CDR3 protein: CAWLLKGSYEQYF. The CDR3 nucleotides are TGTGCCTGGTTGTTAAAGGGCTCCTACGAGCAGTACTTC.

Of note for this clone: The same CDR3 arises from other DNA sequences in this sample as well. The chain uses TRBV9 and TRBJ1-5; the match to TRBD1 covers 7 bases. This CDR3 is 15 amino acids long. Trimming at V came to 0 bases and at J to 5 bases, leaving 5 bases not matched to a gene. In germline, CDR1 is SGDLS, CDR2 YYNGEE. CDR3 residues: CASSVGQGVDQPQHF. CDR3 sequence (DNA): TGTGCCAGCAGCGTAGGACAGGGTGTCGATCAGCCCCAGCATTTT.

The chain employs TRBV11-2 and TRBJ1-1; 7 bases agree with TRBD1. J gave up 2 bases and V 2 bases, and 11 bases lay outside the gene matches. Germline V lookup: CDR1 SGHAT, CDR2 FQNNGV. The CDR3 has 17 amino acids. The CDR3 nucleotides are TGTGCCAGCAGCTTACTGCTGTCGGGACAGCTAAACACTGAAGCTTTCTTT. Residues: CASSLLLSGQLNTEAFF.

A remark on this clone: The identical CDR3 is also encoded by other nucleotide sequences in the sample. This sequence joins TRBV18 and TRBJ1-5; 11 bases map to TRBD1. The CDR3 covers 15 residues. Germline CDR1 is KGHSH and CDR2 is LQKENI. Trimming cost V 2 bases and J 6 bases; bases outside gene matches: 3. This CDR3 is CASSPGTGGGQPQHF. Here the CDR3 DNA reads TGTGCCAGCTCACCAGGGACAGGGGGTGGTCAGCCCCAGCATTTT. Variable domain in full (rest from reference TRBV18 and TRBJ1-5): NAGVMQNPRHLVRRRGQEARLRCSPMKGHSHVYWYRQLPEEGLKFMVYLQKENIIDESGMPKERFSAEFPKEGPSILRIQQVVRGDSAAYFCASSPGTGGGQPQHFGDGTRLSIL.

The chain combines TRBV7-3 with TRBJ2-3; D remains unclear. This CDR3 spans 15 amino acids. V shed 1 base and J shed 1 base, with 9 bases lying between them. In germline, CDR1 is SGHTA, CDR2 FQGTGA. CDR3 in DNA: TGTGCCAGCAGCTTAATGGGGTCGGGCACAGATACGCAGTATTTT. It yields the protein CASSLMGSGTDTQYF.

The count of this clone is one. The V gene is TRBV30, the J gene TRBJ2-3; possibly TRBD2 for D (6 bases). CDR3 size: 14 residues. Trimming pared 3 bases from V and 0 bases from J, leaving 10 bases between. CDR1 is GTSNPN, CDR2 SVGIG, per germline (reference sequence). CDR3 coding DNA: TGTGCCTGGAGGGGGGGTGTAAGCACAGATACGCAGTATTTT. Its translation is CAWRGGVSTDTQYF.

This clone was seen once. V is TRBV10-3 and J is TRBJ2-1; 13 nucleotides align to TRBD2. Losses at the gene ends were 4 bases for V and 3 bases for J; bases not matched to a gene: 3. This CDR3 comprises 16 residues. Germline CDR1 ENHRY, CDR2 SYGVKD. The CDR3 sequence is CAISGGLAGYYNEQFF. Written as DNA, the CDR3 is TGTGCCATCAGTGGGGGACTAGCGGGATACTACAATGAGCAGTTCTTC.

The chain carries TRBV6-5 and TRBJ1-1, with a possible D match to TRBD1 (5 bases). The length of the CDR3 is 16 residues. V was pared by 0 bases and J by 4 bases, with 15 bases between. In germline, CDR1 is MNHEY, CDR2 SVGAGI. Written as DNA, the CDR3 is TGTGCCAGCAGTTACTCCCGAGGGGAGAGGGGCACTGAAGCTTTCTTT. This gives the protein CASSYSRGERGTEAFF.

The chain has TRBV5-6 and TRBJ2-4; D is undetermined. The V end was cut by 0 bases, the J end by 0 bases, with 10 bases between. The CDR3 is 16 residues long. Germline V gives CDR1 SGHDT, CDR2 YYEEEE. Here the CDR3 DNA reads TGTGCCAGCAGCTTGGTTCGGAATTTAGCCAAAAACATTCAGTACTTC. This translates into CASSLVRNLAKNIQYF.